This T cell receptor beta chain was sequenced for a study of T-cell reconstitution after alpha-beta-depleted transplantation in children. The CDR3 length is 12 residues. V was clipped by 1 base and J by 8 bases, with 6 bases between them. As it was prepared, the TCRbeta library received unique molecular identifiers. TCRdb ran MiXCR on the PCR reads and lists one entry per CDR3 protein. Counted here are 98,000 or so distinct CDR3 sequences, 5% to 8% occurring once; the ten biggest clones make up approximately 25%. This clonotype occurred many times. The antigen is unknown. Study-wide results and caveats: At around two months after transplant, the alpha-beta T cells were reportedly derived from several hundred expanded clones that came from non-depleted graft cells.

The sequence derives from a male patient between 2 and 15 years old who had a stem cell transplant for acute lymphoblastic leukemia, so the T cells may come from the graft donor. The V gene is TRBV12-3 or TRBV12-4, the J gene TRBJ2-1; D unresolved. This material consisted of PBMCs, mostly from graft donor cells, taken 360 days after TCRalphabeta/CD19-depleted stem cell transplant. The CDR3 loop is CASSLGGYEQFF. DNA for the CDR3: TGTGCCAGCAGTTTAGGGGGTTATGAGCAGTTCTTC.